What follows is one T cell receptor (beta chain) and its context. This sample is part of a study of T cell repertoires in ileal Crohn's disease. Measured with immunoSEQ multiplex PCR; TCRdb has only the in-frame clones, and not every one. The sample shows around 15,000 clones, about 75% of them seen only once. The ends were cut back, 2 bases at V and 0 bases at J, with 11 bases in the middle. Germline values: CDR1 KGHSH, CDR2 LQKENI. The CDR3 consists of 15 residues. Sequenced sample: ileal tissue. The genes are TRBV18 and TRBJ2-7, with TRBD1 as a possible D gene (6 bases). This sequence was found in an adult with Crohn's disease. DNA of the CDR3: TGTGCCAGCTCACCAAGACAGGCCGCCTCCTACGAGCAGTACTTC. Its translation: CASSPRQAASYEQYF.